Shown below are 25 T cell receptor beta chains from a single sample sequenced in a study of blood T cell repertoires in COVID-19. Clones were read by immunoSEQ multiplex PCR, and TCRdb kept only the in-frame ones, dropping some. The table lists tens of thousands of clones, roughly 82% of them singletons. The sequencing input was peripheral blood. The receptors were gathered from a human donor in a cohort sampled during active COVID-19.

The genes are TRBV19 and TRBJ2-7, with 8 bases that match TRBD2. This CDR3 comprises 15 residues. Germline CDR1 LNHDA, CDR2 SQIVND (reference sequence). With 6 bases clipped from V and 4 bases from J, the junction kept 11 bases outside the gene matches. The CDR3 is CASRPLSGKAYEQYF. The CDR3 DNA is TGTGCCAGTAGGCCGCTTAGCGGGAAAGCTTACGAGCAGTACTTC.

This clone has only a few counts. The J gene is TRBJ2-7, the V gene TRBV10-1, with 10 bases that match TRBD2. The V segment lost 6 bases and the J segment 1 base; nucleotides outside the gene matches: 3. Germline V gene data show CDR1 as WNHNN and CDR2 as SYGVQD (reference sequence). CDR3 size: 14 residues. The CDR3 is CASSLAGDSYEQYF. The CDR3 DNA follows: TGCGCCAGCAGCCTAGCGGGAGATTCCTACGAGCAGTACTTC.

By frequency in the sample, this clone is medium-sized. V and J are TRBV20-1 and TRBJ2-1; D unclear. The CDR3 covers 11 residues. CDR1 DFQATT and CDR2 SNEGSKA come from the germline V gene (reference sequence). V was pared by 0 bases and J by 8 bases, with 5 bases between. CDR3 region: CSAREGHEQFF. DNA of the CDR3: TGCAGTGCTAGAGAGGGCCATGAGCAGTTCTTC.

V is TRBV6-2 or TRBV6-3 and J is TRBJ1-5, with 8 positions matching TRBD1. CDR3 length equals 18 residues. Per the germline V gene, CDR1 is MNHEY and CDR2 is SVGEGT. After removal of 6 bases from V and 1 base from J, the junction contained 14 bases not matched to a gene. CDR3 protein: CASSSTGGFGVSNQPQHF. DNA for the CDR3: TGTGCCAGCAGCTCAACAGGGGGATTCGGGGTGAGCAATCAGCCCCAGCATTTT.

J is TRBJ2-2 and V is TRBV27, with D perhaps matching TRBD1 (6 bases). Germline CDR1 reads MNHEY; CDR2 reads SMNVEV (reference sequence). V was clipped by 1 base and J by 7 bases, with 13 bases between them. The CDR3 spans 15 residues. CDR3 in amino acids: CASSLYSGTIGELFF. The CDR3 DNA sequence: TGTGCCAGCAGTTTATACTCCGGGACAATCGGGGAGCTGTTTTTT.

V usage is TRBV7-3 and J usage is TRBJ2-5; D not certain. The germline V gene has CDR1 SGHTA and CDR2 FQGTGA. Trimming removed 5 bases from V and 4 bases from J, with 11 bases in between. The length of the CDR3 is 13 residues. CDR3 amino acids: CASSTLVGETQYF. CDR3 in DNA: TGTGCCAGCAGCACCCTAGTGGGAGAGACCCAGTACTTC. Full variable domain (remainder filled in from reference TRBV7-3 and TRBJ2-5): GAGVSQTPSNKVTEKGKYVELRCDPISGHTALYWYRQSLGQGPEFLIYFQGTGAADDSGLPNDRFFAVRPEGSVSTLKIQRTERGDSAVYLCASSTLVGETQYFGPGTRLLVL.

The rearrangement uses TRBV11-2 and TRBJ1-2; a possible D gene is TRBD1 (6 bases). The V end was cut by 3 bases, the J end by 7 bases, with 18 bases between. The CDR3 is made up of 15 amino acids. CDR1 SGHAT and CDR2 FQNNGV come from the germline V gene. CDR3 protein: CASSFAQGAEGGYTF. CDR3 sequence (DNA): TGTGCCAGCAGCTTCGCACAGGGCGCCGAGGGTGGCTACACCTTC.

The chain employs TRBV9 and TRBJ2-1, with D possibly being TRBD2 (6 bases). The CDR3 runs 14 residues. Looked up from germline, CDR1 is SGDLS and CDR2 is YYNGEE. V gave up 0 bases and J gave up 10 bases, with 14 bases separating them. The CDR3 DNA reads TGTGCCAGCAGCGTAGCTTCCCATCGGGAGGAGCAGTTCTTC. Its protein product is CASSVASHREEQFF.

A note on this clone: Its ends do not fully match the called genes, so a read error is possible. V and J are TRBV7-7 and TRBJ2-7, with a possible D match to TRBD1 (6 bases). Per the germline V gene, CDR1 is SSHAT and CDR2 is FNYEAQ (reference sequence). The CDR3 has 17 residues. CDR3 sequence (DNA): TGTGCTAGCAGCTTAGGACAGAGAAAGAACGACGACTACGAGCAGTACTTC. Translating it yields CASSLGQRKNDDYEQYF.

The chain recombines TRBV7-2 with TRBJ2-3, with TRBD2 identical over 9 bases. The germline V gene has CDR1 SGHTA and CDR2 FQGNSA. Losses at the gene ends were 5 bases for V and 1 base for J; bases not matched to a gene: 7. The CDR3 is 16 residues long. CDR3 residues: CASSTKAGGRTDTQYF. DNA for the CDR3: TGTGCCAGCAGCACAAAAGCGGGAGGACGCACAGATACGCAGTATTTT.

In this sample, this clone turned up once. J is TRBJ1-1 and V is TRBV3-1 (or the pseudogene TRBV3-2); TRBD1 is a possible D gene (6 bases). Germline V gene lookup returns CDR1 LGHDT and CDR2 YNNKEL (reference sequence). The CDR3 has 14 amino acids. Trimming removed 0 bases from V and 4 bases from J, with 9 bases in between. CDR3 protein: CASSQDRQVTEAFF. CDR3 in DNA: TGTGCCAGCAGCCAAGACCGACAGGTCACTGAAGCTTTCTTT.

This chain connects TRBV7-9 to TRBJ2-2; 12 nucleotides align to TRBD2. Unmatched junction bases numbered 6, after V lost 5 bases and J lost 5 bases. The CDR3 consists of 16 residues. Germline CDR1 is SEHNR and CDR2 is FQNEAQ (reference sequence). The CDR3 nucleotides are TGTGCCAGCAGCCTGGCGCTAGCGGGAGGGACCGGGGAGCTGTTTTTT. It yields the protein CASSLALAGGTGELFF.

A remark on this clone: This sample also contains other DNA sequences that code for the same CDR3. This chain joins TRBV28 and TRBJ1-1; TRBD1 aligns across 7 bases. V was clipped by 5 bases and J by 1 base; unmatched bases: 1. Per the germline V gene, CDR1 is MDHEN and CDR2 is SYDVKM. The CDR3 totals 13 residues. DNA of the CDR3: TGTGCCAGCAGTAGACAGGGGAACACTGAAGCTTTCTTT. Its translation: CASSRQGNTEAFF.

The chain employs TRBV20-1 and TRBJ1-2; TRBD1 matches 8 bases. The CDR3 is made up of 14 amino acids. Germline trimming cut 3 bases from V and 6 bases from J; bases unmatched to any gene: 9. CDR1 is DFQATT, CDR2 SNEGSKA, per germline (reference sequence). CDR3 sequence (DNA): TGCAGTGCTAGTTCAGGACAGGGACGGAATGGCTACACCTTC. It is translated as CSASSGQGRNGYTF.

This clone was found once. The chain links TRBV9 to TRBJ2-5, with D possibly matching TRBD2 (6 bases). The CDR3 has 15 residues. The V gene's germline CDR1 is SGDLS and CDR2 YYNGEE. V was trimmed by 0 bases and J by 4 bases, leaving 13 bases between them. Written as DNA, the CDR3 is TGTGCCAGCAGCGTAGGGACCGGGGGTAGAGAGACCCAGTACTTC. It specifies CASSVGTGGRETQYF.

This clone was recorded a few times. The chain recombines TRBV5-1 with TRBJ1-6, with 7 bases matching TRBD1. The CDR3 runs to 15 residues. The V and J ends lost 6 bases and 5 bases, in that order; junction bases with no gene match: 8. Germline V gene sequence: CDR1 SGHRS, CDR2 YFSETQ. The CDR3 region has the DNA TGCGCCAGCAACACCGGGACAGCAGATAATTCACCCCTCCACTTT. Its translation: CASNTGTADNSPLHF.

DNA of the CDR3: TGTGCCAGTAGTATAGCGGGAGGAGGGGCCTACAATGAGCAGTTCTTC. It encodes CASSIAGGGAYNEQFF. The rearrangement uses TRBV19 and TRBJ2-1; 7 bases agree with TRBD2. J gave up 2 bases and V 1 base, and 5 bases lay outside the gene matches. CDR1 is LNHDA and CDR2 is SQIVND in the germline V gene (reference sequence). The CDR3 has 16 amino acids.

The V and J genes are TRBV28 and TRBJ1-2, with D perhaps matching TRBD1 (5 bases). Germline-derived CDR1 and CDR2 are MDHEN and SYDVKM. V lost 3 bases, J lost 7 bases, and 9 bases lay in between. The CDR3 loop spans 12 amino acids. Written as DNA, the CDR3 is TGTGCCAGCAGTTTGGGGGAGGGTGGCTACACCTTC. This encodes CASSLGEGGYTF.

The chain employs TRBV29-1 and TRBJ2-7, with 10 bases that match TRBD1. The CDR3 is made up of 14 amino acids. Germline CDR1 SQVTM, CDR2 ANQGSEA. After removal of 7 bases from V and 6 bases from J, the junction contained 12 bases not matched to a gene. As DNA, the CDR3 is TGCAGCGCCGGGACAGGGGTGATTACGGGCGAGCAGTACTTC. Its protein product is CSAGTGVITGEQYF.

The rearrangement links TRBV14 to TRBJ1-2, with 10 positions matching TRBD1. With V trimmed by 4 bases and J by 7 bases, 6 bases remained unmatched. The CDR3 covers 14 residues. Germline CDR1 SGHDN, CDR2 FVKESK. CDR3 sequence reads: CASSRRQGAGGYTF. CDR3 nucleotides: TGTGCCAGCAGCCGCCGACAGGGGGCAGGTGGCTACACCTTC.

This CDR3 reads CASSLDRGDEKLFF. The DNA for the CDR3 is TGCGCCAGCAGCTTGGACAGGGGCGACGAAAAACTGTTTTTT. The V call is TRBV5-1, the J call TRBJ1-4; the match to TRBD1 covers 7 bases. The CDR3 totals 14 residues. The V gene end was trimmed by 0 bases and the J gene end by 8 bases; junction bases not matched to a gene: 4. CDR1 SGHRS and CDR2 YFSETQ come from the germline V gene.

This rearrangement joins TRBV28 to TRBJ1-5; 9 bases are shared with TRBD1. V lost 4 bases, J lost 1 base, and 5 bases stayed unmatched. The CDR3 loop spans 16 amino acids. Germline V gene lookup returns CDR1 MDHEN and CDR2 SYDVKM. The CDR3 reads CASSSPTGGSNQPQHF. CDR3 sequence (DNA): TGTGCCAGCAGTTCTCCGACAGGGGGGAGCAATCAGCCCCAGCATTTT. The full variable domain, in which reference TRBV28 and TRBJ1-5 provide the parts outside the CDR3, is DVKVTQSSRYLVKRTGEKVFLECVQDMDHENMFWYRQDPGLGLRLIYFSYDVKMKEKGDIPEGYSVSREKKERFSLILESASTNQTSMYLCASSSPTGGSNQPQHFGDGTRLSIL.

The chain carries TRBV7-9 and TRBJ2-7, with a tentative D call TRBD1 (7 bases). The V end was cut by 0 bases, the J end by 5 bases, with 17 bases between. Germline V gives CDR1 SEHNR, CDR2 FQNEAQ (reference sequence). The length of the CDR3 is 16 residues. The CDR3 sequence: CASSLAQGGMWDEQYF. The CDR3 DNA reads TGTGCCAGCAGCTTAGCGCAGGGGGGTATGTGGGACGAGCAGTACTTC.

The chain is built from TRBV7-2 and TRBJ1-3; D may be TRBD1 (6 bases). The germline CDR1 and CDR2 sequences are SGHTA and FQGNSA. CDR3 length equals 16 residues. V shed 3 bases and J shed 0 bases, with 12 bases lying between them. The chain's CDR3 is CASSLGDIRSGNTIYF. CDR3 DNA sequence: TGTGCCAGCAGCTTGGGGGACATCCGCTCTGGAAACACCATATATTTT.

CDR3 region: CASSLGVSGAGQYNEQFF. The CDR3 DNA is TGTGCCAGCAGCTTAGGAGTATCCGGGGCGGGACAGTACAATGAGCAGTTCTTC. This rearrangement joins TRBV11-3 to TRBJ2-1; weak D call: TRBD1 (7 bases). Trimming removed 1 base at V and 4 bases at J, with 20 bases between. Germline V gene sequence: CDR1 SGHNT, CDR2 YENEEA. The CDR3 runs to 18 residues.